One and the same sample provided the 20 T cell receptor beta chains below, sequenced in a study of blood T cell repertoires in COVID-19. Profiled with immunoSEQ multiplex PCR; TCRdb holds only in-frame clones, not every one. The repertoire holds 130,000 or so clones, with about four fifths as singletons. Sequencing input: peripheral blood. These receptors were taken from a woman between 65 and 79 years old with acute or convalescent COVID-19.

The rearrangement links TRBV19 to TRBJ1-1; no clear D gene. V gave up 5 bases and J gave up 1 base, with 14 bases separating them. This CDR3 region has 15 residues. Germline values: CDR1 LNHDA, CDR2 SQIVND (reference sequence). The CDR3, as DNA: TGTGCCAGTAGTCTCGGGCAGCGGGGGAACACTGAAGCTTTCTTT. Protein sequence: CASSLGQRGNTEAFF.

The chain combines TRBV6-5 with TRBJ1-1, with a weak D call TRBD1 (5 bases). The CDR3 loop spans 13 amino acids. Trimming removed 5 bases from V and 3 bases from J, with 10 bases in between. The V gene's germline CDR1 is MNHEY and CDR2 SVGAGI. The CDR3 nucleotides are TGTGCCAGCAGTCAGACAGATTACACTGAAGCTTTCTTT. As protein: CASSQTDYTEAFF.

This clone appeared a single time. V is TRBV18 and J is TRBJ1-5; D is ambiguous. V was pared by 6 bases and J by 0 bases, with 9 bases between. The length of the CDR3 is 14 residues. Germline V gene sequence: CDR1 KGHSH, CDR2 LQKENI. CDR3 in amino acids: CASSLEYSNQPQHF. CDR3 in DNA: TGTGCCAGCTCGCTAGAATATAGCAATCAGCCCCAGCATTTT.

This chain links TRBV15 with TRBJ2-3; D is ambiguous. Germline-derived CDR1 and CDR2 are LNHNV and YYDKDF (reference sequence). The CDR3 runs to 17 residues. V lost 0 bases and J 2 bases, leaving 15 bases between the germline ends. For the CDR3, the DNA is TGTGCCACCAGCAGAGAACGTCCCCGAATCTACACAGATACGCAGTATTTT. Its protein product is CATSRERPRIYTDTQYF.

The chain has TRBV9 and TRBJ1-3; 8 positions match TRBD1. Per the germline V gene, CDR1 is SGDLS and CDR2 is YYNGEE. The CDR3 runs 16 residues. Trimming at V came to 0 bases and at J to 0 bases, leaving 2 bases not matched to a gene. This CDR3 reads CASSVGTGSSGNTIYF. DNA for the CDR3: TGTGCCAGCAGCGTAGGGACAGGGAGCTCTGGAAACACCATATATTTT.

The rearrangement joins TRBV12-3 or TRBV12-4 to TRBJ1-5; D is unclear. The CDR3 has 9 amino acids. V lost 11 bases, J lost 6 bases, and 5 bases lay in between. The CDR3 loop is CALSQPQHF. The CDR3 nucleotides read TGTGCCCTTTCTCAGCCCCAGCATTTT.

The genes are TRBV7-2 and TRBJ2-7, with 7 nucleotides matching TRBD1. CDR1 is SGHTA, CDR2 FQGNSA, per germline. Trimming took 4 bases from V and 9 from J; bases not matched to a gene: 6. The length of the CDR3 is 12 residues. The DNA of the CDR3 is TGTGCCAGCAGCTCAACAGGGGAATCGCAGTACTTC. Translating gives CASSSTGESQYF.

CDR3 in amino acids: CASSLAQGYEQYF. The CDR3 DNA is TGCGCCAGCAGCTTGGCCCAGGGCTACGAGCAGTACTTC. The genes are TRBV5-1 and TRBJ2-7; tentatively, D is TRBD1 (5 bases). V was cut by 0 bases and J by 3 bases, with 7 bases left in between. CDR1 is SGHRS and CDR2 is YFSETQ in the germline V gene. This CDR3 has 13 residues.

CDR3 amino acids: CASSQTIGGDTQYF. The CDR3 region has the DNA TGCGCCAGCAGCCAAACTATTGGTGGAGATACGCAGTATTTT. The chain uses TRBV4-1 and TRBJ2-3, with no clear D. The V end lost 2 bases, the J end lost 5 bases, and 11 bases lay between the germline ends. Germline V gene lookup returns CDR1 MGHRA and CDR2 YSYEKL. This CDR3 spans 14 amino acids.

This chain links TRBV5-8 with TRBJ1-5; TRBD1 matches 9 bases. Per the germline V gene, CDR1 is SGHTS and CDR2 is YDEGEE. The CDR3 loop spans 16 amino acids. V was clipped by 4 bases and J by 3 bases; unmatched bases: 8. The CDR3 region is CASSPRDRATNQPQHF. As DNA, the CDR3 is TGTGCCAGCAGCCCCCGGGACAGGGCTACCAATCAGCCCCAGCATTTT.

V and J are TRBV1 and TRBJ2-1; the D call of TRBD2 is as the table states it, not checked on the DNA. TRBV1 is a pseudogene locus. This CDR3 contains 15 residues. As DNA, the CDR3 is TGCACCAGCAGCCAAAGTCGACTAGATTACAATGAGCAGTTCTTC. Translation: CTSSQSRLDYNEQFF.

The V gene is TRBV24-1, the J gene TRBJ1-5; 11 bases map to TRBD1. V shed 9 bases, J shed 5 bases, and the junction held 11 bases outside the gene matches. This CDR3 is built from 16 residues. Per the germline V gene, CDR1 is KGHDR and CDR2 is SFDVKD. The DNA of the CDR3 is TGTGCCACCGTTTATGAGGACAGGGGGCGCGATCAGCCCCAGCATTTT. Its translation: CATVYEDRGRDQPQHF.

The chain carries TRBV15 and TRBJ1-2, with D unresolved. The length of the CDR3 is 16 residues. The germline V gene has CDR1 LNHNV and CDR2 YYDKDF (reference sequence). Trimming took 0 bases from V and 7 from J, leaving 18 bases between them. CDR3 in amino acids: CATSRDLSWGGGGYTF. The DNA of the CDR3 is TGTGCCACCAGCAGAGATCTTTCCTGGGGTGGAGGTGGCTACACCTTC.

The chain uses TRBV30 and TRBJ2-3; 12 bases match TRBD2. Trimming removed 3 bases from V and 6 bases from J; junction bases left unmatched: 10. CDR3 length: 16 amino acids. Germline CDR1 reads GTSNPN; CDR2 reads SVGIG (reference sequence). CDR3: CAWSPGLAGTRDTQYF. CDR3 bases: TGTGCCTGGAGCCCCGGACTAGCGGGAACCAGGGATACGCAGTATTTT.

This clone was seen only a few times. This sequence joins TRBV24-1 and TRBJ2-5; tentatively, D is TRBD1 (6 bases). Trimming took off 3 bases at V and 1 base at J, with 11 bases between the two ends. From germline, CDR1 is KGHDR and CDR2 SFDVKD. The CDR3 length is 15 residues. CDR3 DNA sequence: TGTGCCACCAGTGATATCCGGGACACCCAAGAGACCCAGTACTTC. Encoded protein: CATSDIRDTQETQYF.

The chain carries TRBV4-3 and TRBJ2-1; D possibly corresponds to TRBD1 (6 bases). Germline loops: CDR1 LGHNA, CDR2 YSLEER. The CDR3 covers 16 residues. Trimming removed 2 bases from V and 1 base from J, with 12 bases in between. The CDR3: CASSQHQGISYNEQFF. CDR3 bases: TGCGCCAGCAGCCAACATCAGGGGATTTCCTACAATGAGCAGTTCTTC.

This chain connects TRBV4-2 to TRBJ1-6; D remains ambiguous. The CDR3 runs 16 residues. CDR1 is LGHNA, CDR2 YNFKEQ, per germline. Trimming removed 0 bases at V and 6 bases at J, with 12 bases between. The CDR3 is CASSQDRGRRNSPLHF. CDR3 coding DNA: TGTGCCAGCAGCCAAGATCGAGGGCGGCGTAATTCACCCCTCCACTTT.

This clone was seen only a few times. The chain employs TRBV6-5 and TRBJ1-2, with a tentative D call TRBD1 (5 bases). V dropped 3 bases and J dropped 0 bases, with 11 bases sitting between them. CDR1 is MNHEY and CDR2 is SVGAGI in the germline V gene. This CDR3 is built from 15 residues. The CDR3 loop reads CASSYFGGANYGYTF. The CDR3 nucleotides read TGTGCCAGCAGTTATTTTGGAGGGGCTAACTATGGCTACACCTTC.

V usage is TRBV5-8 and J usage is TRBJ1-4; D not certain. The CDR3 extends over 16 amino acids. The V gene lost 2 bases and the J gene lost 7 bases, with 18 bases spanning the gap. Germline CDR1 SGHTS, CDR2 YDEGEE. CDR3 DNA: TGTGCCAGCAGCTTCGGGTCCGGAAGTCAAAGTGAAAAACTGTTTTTT. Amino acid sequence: CASSFGSGSQSEKLFF.

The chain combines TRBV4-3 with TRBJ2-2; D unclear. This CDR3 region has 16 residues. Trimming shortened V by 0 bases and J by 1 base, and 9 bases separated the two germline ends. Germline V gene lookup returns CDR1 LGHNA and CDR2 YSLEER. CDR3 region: CASSQEGHLNTGELFF. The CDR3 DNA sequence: TGCGCCAGCAGCCAAGAGGGCCACCTGAACACCGGGGAGCTGTTTTTT.